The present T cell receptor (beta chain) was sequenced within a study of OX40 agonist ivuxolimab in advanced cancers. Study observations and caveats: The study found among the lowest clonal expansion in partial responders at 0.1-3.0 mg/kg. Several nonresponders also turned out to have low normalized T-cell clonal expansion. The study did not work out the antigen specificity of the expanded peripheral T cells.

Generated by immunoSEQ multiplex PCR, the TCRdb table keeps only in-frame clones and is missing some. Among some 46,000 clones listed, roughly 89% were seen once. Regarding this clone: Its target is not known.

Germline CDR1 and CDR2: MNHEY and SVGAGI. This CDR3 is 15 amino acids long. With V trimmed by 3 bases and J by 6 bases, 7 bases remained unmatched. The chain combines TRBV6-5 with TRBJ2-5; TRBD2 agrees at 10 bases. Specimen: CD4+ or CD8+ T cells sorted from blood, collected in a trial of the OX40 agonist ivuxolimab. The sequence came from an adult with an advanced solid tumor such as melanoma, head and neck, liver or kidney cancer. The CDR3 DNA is TGTGCCAGCAGTTATATCTCTAGCGGGAGACAGACCCAGTACTTC. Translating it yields CASSYISSGRQTQYF.